This entry is about one T cell receptor beta chain. Germline loops: CDR1 SGHDT, CDR2 YYEEEE. With 0 bases removed from V and 3 bases from J, the gap between germline ends came to 10 bases. This CDR3 is 14 amino acids long. The record originates from a study of T-cell memory formation after mild COVID-19. Overall study context: The TCR clusters were mostly specific to one donor.

Constant-segment primers and 5'RACE yielded cDNA libraries for TCR alpha and TCR beta, each carrying sample barcodes and UMIs. A single record per CDR3 protein comes from TCRdb applying MiXCR to the 5' RACE reads. The repertoire holds 55,000 to 65,000 distinct CDR3 sequences, with around a tenth as singletons. This TCR was sampled from a man younger than 30 who had mild COVID-19 (a few samples of this study predate the infection). Cell type and time point are not known. This chain joins TRBV5-6 and TRBJ2-7, with D uncertain. Sequencing was performed on PBMCs or a T cell subset sorted from them (not recorded which). The CDR3 sequence: CASSLEGISYEQYF. In DNA form, the CDR3 reads TGTGCCAGCAGCTTGGAAGGGATTAGCTACGAGCAGTACTTC.